The rows below give T cell receptor beta chains drawn from one sample of a study of memory CD4+ T cells and cytomegalovirus serostatus. TCRdb keeps only in-frame clones here, not all; method: immunoSEQ multiplex PCR. There are roughly 49,000 clones in the sample; under 90% occur only once, and 0.5% to 0.6% lies in the top ten. The specimen was memory CD4+ T cells from blood. These receptors were collected from an adult in good health and CMV-seronegative. Both conserved end residues are part of each CDR3. The order of the fields is CDR3 length, V gene, J gene, D gene, clone size, CDR3 DNA, CDR3 protein. D genes are given only for firm matches. Some rows have no size entry. The others give once, few or many, or a class for an expanded clone.

CDR3 length: 16
V gene: TRBV6-6
J gene: TRBJ1-3
D gene: TRBD1
clone size: NA
CDR3 DNA: TGTGCCAGCAGTAATCCGGGACAGGGGTTTCTTAACACCATATATTTT
CDR3 protein: CASSNPGQGFLNTIYF

CDR3 length: 16
V gene: TRBV7-3
J gene: TRBJ2-2
D gene: TRBD2
clone size: once
CDR3 DNA: TGTGCCAGCAGCCCCATGGGGGGGGTAAACACCGGGGAGCTGTTTTTT
CDR3 protein: CASSPMGGVNTGELFF

CDR3 length: 12
V gene: TRBV6-5
J gene: TRBJ2-7
D gene: NA
clone size: NA
CDR3 DNA: TGTGCCAGCAGAACAAGCTCCTACGAGCAGTACTTC
CDR3 protein: CASRTSSYEQYF

CDR3 length: 10
V gene: TRBV28
J gene: TRBJ1-2
D gene: NA
clone size: NA
CDR3 DNA: TGTGCCAGCACCAGGGAGGGCTACACCTTC
CDR3 protein: CASTREGYTF

CDR3 length: 17
V gene: TRBV19
J gene: TRBJ2-4
D gene: NA
clone size: NA
CDR3 DNA: TGTGCCAGTAGTATCTCTGGCGGAAAGGGGGTTCGGAACATTCAGTACTTC
CDR3 protein: CASSISGGKGVRNIQYF

CDR3 length: 13
V gene: TRBV4-1
J gene: TRBJ1-6
D gene: NA
clone size: few
CDR3 DNA: TGCGCCAGCGGTGTGGGACATAATTCACCCCTCCACTTT
CDR3 protein: CASGVGHNSPLHF

CDR3 length: 16
V gene: TRBV10-3
J gene: TRBJ2-2
D gene: TRBD2
clone size: NA
CDR3 DNA: TGTGCCATCAGTGAGCGGGGGGGCACGGACACCGGGGAGCTGTTTTTT
CDR3 protein: CAISERGGTDTGELFF

CDR3 length: 16
V gene: TRBV4-1
J gene: TRBJ2-5
D gene: TRBD2
clone size: NA
CDR3 DNA: TGCGCCAGCAGCCAAGCGGGAGGTTTCGGGCAAGAGACCCAGTACTTC
CDR3 protein: CASSQAGGFGQETQYF

CDR3 length: 15
V gene: TRBV2
J gene: TRBJ2-7
D gene: NA
clone size: once
CDR3 DNA: TGTGCCAGCAGTGAAGCCCAGTCCCGGGGCTACGAGCAGTACTTC
CDR3 protein: CASSEAQSRGYEQYF

CDR3 length: 14
V gene: TRBV27
J gene: TRBJ2-7
D gene: NA
clone size: NA
CDR3 DNA: TGTGCCAGCACGCGTCTTGGCAGCTACCACGAGCAGTACTTC
CDR3 protein: CASTRLGSYHEQYF

CDR3 length: 14
V gene: TRBV30
J gene: TRBJ1-6
D gene: TRBD1
clone size: once
CDR3 DNA: TGTGCCTGGAGGGGACAGGGGGCGAATTCACCCCTCCACTTT
CDR3 protein: CAWRGQGANSPLHF

CDR3 length: 11
V gene: TRBV29-1
J gene: TRBJ1-2
D gene: NA
clone size: few
CDR3 DNA: TGCAGCGCCCCCTTGGGGGATGGCTACACCTTC
CDR3 protein: CSAPLGDGYTF

CDR3 length: 16
V gene: TRBV5-1
J gene: TRBJ1-1
D gene: NA
clone size: once
CDR3 DNA: TGCGCCAGCAGCCTGTGGCGGTTCGGGGCGAACACTGAAGCTTTCTTT
CDR3 protein: CASSLWRFGANTEAFF

CDR3 length: 16
V gene: TRBV5-5
J gene: TRBJ2-7
D gene: TRBD2
clone size: once
CDR3 DNA: TGTGCCAGCAGCTTCGAGACTAGCGGTATAGTTCGGGAGCAGTACTTC
CDR3 protein: CASSFETSGIVREQYF

CDR3 length: 14
V gene: TRBV13
J gene: TRBJ1-5
D gene: TRBD1
clone size: few
CDR3 DNA: TGTGCCAGCAGCCTGGGACAGGGGATGCTGCCCCAGCATTTT
CDR3 protein: CASSLGQGMLPQHF

CDR3 length: 14
V gene: TRBV7-9
J gene: TRBJ1-3
D gene: NA
clone size: few
CDR3 DNA: TGTGCCAGCAGCTTAGGGCCTCCTGGAAACACCATATATTTT
CDR3 protein: CASSLGPPGNTIYF

CDR3 length: 15
V gene: TRBV7-8
J gene: TRBJ1-3
D gene: NA
clone size: NA
CDR3 DNA: TGTGCCAGCAGCTTAGGGGCGGGGGGCAGAAACACCATATATTTT
CDR3 protein: CASSLGAGGRNTIYF

CDR3 length: 14
V gene: TRBV6-5
J gene: TRBJ1-5
D gene: NA
clone size: NA
CDR3 DNA: TGTGCCAGCAGTTACGGGGACCGTAATCAGCCCCAGCATTTT
CDR3 protein: CASSYGDRNQPQHF

CDR3 length: 17
V gene: TRBV28
J gene: TRBJ2-6
D gene: NA
clone size: NA
CDR3 DNA: TGTGCCAGCACCCCACGCGGGGTTCTGAATGGGGCCAACGTCCTGACTTTC
CDR3 protein: CASTPRGVLNGANVLTF

CDR3 length: 20
V gene: TRBV7-6
J gene: TRBJ2-6
D gene: TRBD1
clone size: once
CDR3 DNA: TGTGCCAGCAGCCCTAAGCTGGGACAGGTACTACTCTCTGGGGCCAACGTCCTGACTTTC
CDR3 protein: CASSPKLGQVLLSGANVLTF

CDR3 length: 13
V gene: TRBV2
J gene: TRBJ1-2
D gene: NA
clone size: NA
CDR3 DNA: TGTGCCAGCAGTGCGGGGGCGAGGGATGGCTACACCTTC
CDR3 protein: CASSAGARDGYTF

CDR3 length: 16
V gene: TRBV25-1
J gene: TRBJ1-4
D gene: TRBD1
clone size: NA
CDR3 DNA: TGTGCCAGCAGTGAAGCACAGGGGGCGATTTTTGAAAAACTGTTTTTT
CDR3 protein: CASSEAQGAIFEKLFF

CDR3 length: 12
V gene: TRBV29-1
J gene: TRBJ1-2
D gene: NA
clone size: NA
CDR3 DNA: TGCAGCGTCACAGGGTTTAACTATGGCTACACCTTC
CDR3 protein: CSVTGFNYGYTF

CDR3 length: 14
V gene: TRBV6-1
J gene: TRBJ1-2
D gene: NA
clone size: NA
CDR3 DNA: TGTGCCAGCAGTGAAGCGTTGGGGGGCGGTGGCTACACCTTC
CDR3 protein: CASSEALGGGGYTF

CDR3 length: 16
V gene: TRBV7-8
J gene: TRBJ1-4
D gene: NA
clone size: NA
CDR3 DNA: TGTGCCAGCAGCTTAGGCCCTCTGACAACTAATGAAAAACTGTTTTTT
CDR3 protein: CASSLGPLTTNEKLFF

CDR3 length: 14
V gene: TRBV7-7
J gene: TRBJ2-7
D gene: NA
clone size: NA
CDR3 DNA: TGTGCCAGCAGCCCGGACGGCCTCTCCTACGAGCAGTACTTC
CDR3 protein: CASSPDGLSYEQYF

CDR3 length: 15
V gene: TRBV5-5
J gene: TRBJ2-5
D gene: NA
clone size: NA
CDR3 DNA: TGTGCCAGCAGCTTGGACCCGACTAGACAAGAGACCCAGTACTTC
CDR3 protein: CASSLDPTRQETQYF

CDR3 length: 14
V gene: TRBV19
J gene: TRBJ1-1
D gene: NA
clone size: NA
CDR3 DNA: TGTGCCAGTAGTATACAGGGTGGGAGCACTGAAGCTTTCTTT
CDR3 protein: CASSIQGGSTEAFF

CDR3 length: 14
V gene: TRBV11-2
J gene: TRBJ2-5
D gene: NA
clone size: NA
CDR3 DNA: TGTGCCAGCAGGCTAAGAAGTTCGGTAGAGACCCAGTACTTC
CDR3 protein: CASRLRSSVETQYF

CDR3 length: 15
V gene: TRBV29-1
J gene: TRBJ2-6
D gene: NA
clone size: NA
CDR3 DNA: TGCAGCGTCCCTGAGGGGGGCTCTGGGGCCAACGTCCTGACTTTC
CDR3 protein: CSVPEGGSGANVLTF

CDR3 length: 14
V gene: TRBV6-1
J gene: TRBJ2-7
D gene: TRBD2
clone size: NA
CDR3 DNA: TGTGCCAGCGGTGAAGCGGGGGTGAACTACGAGCAGTACTTC
CDR3 protein: CASGEAGVNYEQYF

CDR3 length: 12
V gene: TRBV6-6
J gene: TRBJ1-6
D gene: NA
clone size: few
CDR3 DNA: TGTGCCAGCAGCCCAGGGAATTCACCCCTCCACTTT
CDR3 protein: CASSPGNSPLHF

CDR3 length: 14
V gene: TRBV29-1
J gene: TRBJ1-1
D gene: NA
clone size: NA
CDR3 DNA: TGCAGCTACTTAAGGGGGGTTACTGGTGCTGAAGCTTTCTTT
CDR3 protein: CSYLRGVTGAEAFF

CDR3 length: 12
V gene: TRBV27
J gene: TRBJ2-3
D gene: NA
clone size: NA
CDR3 DNA: TGTGCCAGCAGCGGGGGTTACGATACGCAGTATTTT
CDR3 protein: CASSGGYDTQYF

CDR3 length: 15
V gene: TRBV5-1
J gene: TRBJ2-2
D gene: NA
clone size: NA
CDR3 DNA: TGCGCCAGCAGCTTGGTAGGGCCGGGCACCGGGGAGCTGTTTTTT
CDR3 protein: CASSLVGPGTGELFF

CDR3 length: 16
V gene: TRBV4-2
J gene: TRBJ2-7
D gene: TRBD1
clone size: NA
CDR3 DNA: TGTGCCAGCAGCCAAGATCCTGGGACAGGGGGCCACGAGCAGTACTTC
CDR3 protein: CASSQDPGTGGHEQYF

CDR3 length: 14
V gene: TRBV5-4
J gene: TRBJ1-4
D gene: TRBD1
clone size: once
CDR3 DNA: TGTGCCAGCAGCCAGGGACAGGATAATGAAAAACTGTTTTTT
CDR3 protein: CASSQGQDNEKLFF

CDR3 length: 13
V gene: TRBV7-9
J gene: TRBJ2-1
D gene: NA
clone size: NA
CDR3 DNA: TGTGCCAGCAGCTTACAACTAGCAGAGGAGCAGTTCTTC
CDR3 protein: CASSLQLAEEQFF

CDR3 length: 15
V gene: TRBV30
J gene: TRBJ2-5
D gene: TRBD1
clone size: NA
CDR3 DNA: TGTGCCTGGAGGGGGACAGGGTCACGCCAAGAGACCCAGTACTTC
CDR3 protein: CAWRGTGSRQETQYF

CDR3 length: 16
V gene: TRBV15
J gene: TRBJ1-3
D gene: NA
clone size: NA
CDR3 DNA: TGTGCCACCAGCAGGACCCTGCGGACGCAAGGGAACACCATATATTTT
CDR3 protein: CATSRTLRTQGNTIYF

CDR3 length: 16
V gene: TRBV28
J gene: TRBJ1-3
D gene: TRBD1
clone size: NA
CDR3 DNA: TGTGCCAGCACATCGGGACAGGGGTTTTCTGGAAACACCATATATTTT
CDR3 protein: CASTSGQGFSGNTIYF

CDR3 length: 12
V gene: TRBV29-1
J gene: TRBJ2-7
D gene: TRBD1
clone size: NA
CDR3 DNA: TGCAGCGTTGATGGGACAGCTGGGATGAGGTACTTC
CDR3 protein: CSVDGTAGMRYF

CDR3 length: 14
V gene: TRBV7-7
J gene: TRBJ2-3
D gene: NA
clone size: NA
CDR3 DNA: TGTGCCAGCAGCTTAGGGGGACCCGGAGATACGCAGTATTTT
CDR3 protein: CASSLGGPGDTQYF

CDR3 length: 15
V gene: TRBV7-2
J gene: TRBJ2-2
D gene: NA
clone size: NA
CDR3 DNA: TGTGCCAGCAGCTTGGGGCCCCCAGGATTTGGGGAGCTGTTTTTT
CDR3 protein: CASSLGPPGFGELFF

CDR3 length: 16
V gene: TRBV27
J gene: TRBJ2-3
D gene: TRBD2
clone size: NA
CDR3 DNA: TGTGCCAGCAGTCCCAGATCTAGCGGCAGCACAGATACGCAGTATTTT
CDR3 protein: CASSPRSSGSTDTQYF

CDR3 length: 14
V gene: TRBV6-1
J gene: TRBJ1-5
D gene: NA
clone size: NA
CDR3 DNA: TGTGCCAGCAGGGACATCGCTCCCAATCAGCCCCAGCATTTT
CDR3 protein: CASRDIAPNQPQHF

CDR3 length: 15
V gene: TRBV11-1
J gene: TRBJ2-1
D gene: TRBD1
clone size: NA
CDR3 DNA: TGTGCCAGCAGCACCAGGGACAGGGAATACAATGAGCAGTTCTTC
CDR3 protein: CASSTRDREYNEQFF

CDR3 length: 15
V gene: TRBV15
J gene: TRBJ1-1
D gene: NA
clone size: once
CDR3 DNA: TGTGCCACCAGCAGAGCTGGGGCCATGAACACTGAAGCTTTCTTT
CDR3 protein: CATSRAGAMNTEAFF

CDR3 length: 13
V gene: TRBV7-8
J gene: TRBJ1-2
D gene: NA
clone size: NA
CDR3 DNA: TGTGCCAGCAGCTCGGCAGGGTTTCGAGGCTACACCTTC
CDR3 protein: CASSSAGFRGYTF

CDR3 length: 13
V gene: TRBV6-6
J gene: TRBJ2-7
D gene: NA
clone size: NA
CDR3 DNA: TGTGCCAGCAGTTACCGGATCAGCTACGAGCAGTACTTC
CDR3 protein: CASSYRISYEQYF

CDR3 length: 14
V gene: TRBV6-1
J gene: TRBJ2-7
D gene: NA
clone size: NA
CDR3 DNA: TGTGCCAGCAGTGAGAATAGGGCCCGAAGGGAGCAGTACTTC
CDR3 protein: CASSENRARREQYF

CDR3 length: 13
V gene: TRBV19
J gene: TRBJ2-5
D gene: NA
clone size: NA
CDR3 DNA: TGTGCCAGTAGTACCATCAGGGGCGAGACCCAGTACTTC
CDR3 protein: CASSTIRGETQYF

CDR3 length: 15
V gene: TRBV5-6
J gene: TRBJ2-5
D gene: NA
clone size: NA
CDR3 DNA: TGTGCCAGCAGCTTTATGGGAAGGGGGCAAGAGACCCAGTACTTC
CDR3 protein: CASSFMGRGQETQYF

CDR3 length: 13
V gene: TRBV6-1
J gene: TRBJ2-3
D gene: NA
clone size: NA
CDR3 DNA: TGTGCCACTGAAAGGTCGCGCACAGATACGCAGTATTTT
CDR3 protein: CATERSRTDTQYF